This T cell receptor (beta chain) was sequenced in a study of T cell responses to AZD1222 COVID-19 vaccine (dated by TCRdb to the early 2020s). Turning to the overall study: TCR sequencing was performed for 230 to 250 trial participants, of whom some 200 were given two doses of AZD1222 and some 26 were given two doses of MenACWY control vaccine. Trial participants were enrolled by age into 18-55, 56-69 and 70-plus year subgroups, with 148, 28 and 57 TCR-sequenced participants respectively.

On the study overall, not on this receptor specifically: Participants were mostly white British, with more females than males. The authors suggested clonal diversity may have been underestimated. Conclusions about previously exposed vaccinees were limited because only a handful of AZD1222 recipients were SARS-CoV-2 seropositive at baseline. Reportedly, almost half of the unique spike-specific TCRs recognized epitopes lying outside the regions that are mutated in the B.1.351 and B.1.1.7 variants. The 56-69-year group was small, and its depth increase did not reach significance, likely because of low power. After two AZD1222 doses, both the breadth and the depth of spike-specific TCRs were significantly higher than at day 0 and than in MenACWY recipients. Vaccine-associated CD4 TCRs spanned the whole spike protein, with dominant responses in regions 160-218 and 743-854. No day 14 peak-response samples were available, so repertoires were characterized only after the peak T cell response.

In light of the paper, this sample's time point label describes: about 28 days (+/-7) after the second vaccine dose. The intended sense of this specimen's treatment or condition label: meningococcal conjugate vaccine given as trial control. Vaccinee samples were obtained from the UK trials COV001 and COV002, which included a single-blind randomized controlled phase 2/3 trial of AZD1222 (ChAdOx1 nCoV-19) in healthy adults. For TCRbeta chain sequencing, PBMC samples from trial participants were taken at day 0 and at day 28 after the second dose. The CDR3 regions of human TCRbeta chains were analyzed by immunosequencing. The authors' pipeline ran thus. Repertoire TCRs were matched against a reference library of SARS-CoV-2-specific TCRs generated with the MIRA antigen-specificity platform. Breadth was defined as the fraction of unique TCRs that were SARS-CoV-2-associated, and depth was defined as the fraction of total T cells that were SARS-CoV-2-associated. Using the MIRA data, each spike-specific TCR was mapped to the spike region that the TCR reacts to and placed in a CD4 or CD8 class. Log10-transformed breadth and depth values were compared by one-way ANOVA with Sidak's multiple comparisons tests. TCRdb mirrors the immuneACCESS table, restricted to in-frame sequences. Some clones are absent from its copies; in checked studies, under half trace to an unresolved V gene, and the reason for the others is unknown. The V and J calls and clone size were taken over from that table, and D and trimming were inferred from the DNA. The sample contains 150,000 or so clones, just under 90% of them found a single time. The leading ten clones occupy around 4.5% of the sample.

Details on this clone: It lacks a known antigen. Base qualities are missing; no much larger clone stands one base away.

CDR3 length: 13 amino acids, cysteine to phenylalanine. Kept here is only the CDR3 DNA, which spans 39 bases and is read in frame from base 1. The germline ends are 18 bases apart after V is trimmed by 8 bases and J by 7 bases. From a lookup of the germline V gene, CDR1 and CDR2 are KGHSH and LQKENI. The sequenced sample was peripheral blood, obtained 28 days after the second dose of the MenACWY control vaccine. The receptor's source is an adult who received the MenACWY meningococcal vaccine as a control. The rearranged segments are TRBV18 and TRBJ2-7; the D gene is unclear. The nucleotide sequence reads TGTGCCAGCACCCAAGAGGATCTTGGGGAGCAGTACTTC. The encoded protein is CASTQEDLGEQYF.